This entry lists 24 T cell receptor beta chains sequenced from one sample in a study of blood T cell repertoires in COVID-19. Profiling relied on immunoSEQ multiplex PCR, and the TCRdb table lists in-frame clones only, not all of them. The table shows under 95,000 clones, with roughly 86% occurring only once. The specimen sequenced was peripheral blood. Source of these receptors: a woman in her 50s with acute or convalescent COVID-19.

The V and J genes are TRBV5-6 and TRBJ1-1; D is ambiguous. Germline values: CDR1 SGHDT, CDR2 YYEEEE. Deletions cut 3 bases from V and 3 bases from J, with 12 bases between. The CDR3 runs to 14 residues. The CDR3 here is CASSSPLEDTEAFF. The CDR3, as DNA: TGTGCCAGCAGCTCGCCCCTTGAGGACACTGAAGCTTTCTTT.

This clone was observed once. The V call is TRBV7-8, the J call TRBJ1-3; no definite D call. The CDR3 length is 14 residues. Germline CDR1 is SGHVS and CDR2 is FQNEAQ. The V gene lost 1 base and the J gene lost 1 base, with 5 bases spanning the gap. The CDR3 sequence is CASSLGSSGNTIYF. The CDR3 nucleotides read TGTGCCAGCAGCTTAGGCAGTTCTGGAAACACCATATATTTT.

This chain joins TRBV7-8 and TRBJ1-5, with a possible D match to TRBD1 (5 bases). V gave up 0 bases and J gave up 2 bases, with 8 bases separating them. The germline V gene encodes CDR1 SGHVS and CDR2 FQNEAQ. The CDR3 is 15 amino acids. The CDR3, as DNA: TGTGCCAGCAGCTTAGCGTTAGGGGGCAATCAGCCCCAGCATTTT. Its translation is CASSLALGGNQPQHF.

The V gene is TRBV6-5, the J gene TRBJ1-6, with 8 bases identical to TRBD1. The CDR3 covers 15 residues. V lost 6 bases to trimming and J lost 8 bases; unmatched junction nucleotides: 9. In germline, CDR1 is MNHEY, CDR2 SVGAGI. In DNA, the CDR3 is TGTGCCAGCAGCCGGACAGGGTCGGGGCATTCACCCCTCCACTTT. It yields the protein CASSRTGSGHSPLHF.

The chain has TRBV14 and TRBJ2-1; 10 bases align to TRBD2. Germline CDR1 is SGHDN and CDR2 is FVKESK. The CDR3 sequence is 15 residues long. J gave up 7 bases and V 1 base, and 4 bases lay outside the gene matches. Here the CDR3 reads CASSQAATSGNEQFF. In DNA, the CDR3 is TGTGCCAGCAGCCAAGCCGCGACTAGCGGGAATGAGCAGTTCTTC.

The CDR3 bases are TGTGCCAGCAGAACAGACGAAGAGACCCAGTACTTC. Its protein product is CASRTDEETQYF. The chain carries TRBV2 and TRBJ2-5; D gene unclear. Germline V gene lookup returns CDR1 SNHLY and CDR2 FYNNEI. The CDR3 length is 12 residues. Trimming took 6 bases from V and 3 from J, leaving 8 bases between them.

The CDR3 is CASSLGAGQAQYF. The DNA of the CDR3 is TGTGCCAGCAGCTTAGGAGCAGGCCAGGCCCAGTACTTC. The genes are TRBV11-2 and TRBJ2-5, with D unresolved. Trimming took 1 base from V and 9 from J, leaving 12 bases between them. Germline V CDR1 and CDR2: SGHAT, FQNNGV. This CDR3 spans 13 amino acids.

The V and J genes are TRBV4-1 and TRBJ1-2, with D hard to call. V was trimmed by 4 bases and J by 7 bases, leaving 16 bases between them. Germline lookup yields CDR1 MGHRA and CDR2 YSYEKL. The CDR3 contains 14 residues. This CDR3 is CASSPSLGERGYTF. The CDR3 DNA follows: TGCGCCAGCAGCCCGAGCCTCGGGGAGCGTGGCTACACCTTC.

This chain uses TRBV30 with TRBJ1-4; D unresolved. The CDR3 covers 17 residues. V lost 0 bases to trimming and J lost 3 bases, with 17 bases between them. The germline V gene has CDR1 GTSNPN and CDR2 SVGIG (reference sequence). The CDR3 sequence is CAWSVRGTLAANEKLFF. The CDR3 DNA follows: TGTGCCTGGAGTGTACGGGGAACACTCGCGGCTAATGAAAAACTGTTTTTT.

The chain couples TRBV27 to TRBJ2-3; TRBD2 agrees at 12 bases. V trimming: 6 bases; J trimming: 0 bases; junction bases outside the gene matches: 10. The CDR3 consists of 18 residues. The germline V gene has CDR1 MNHEY and CDR2 SMNVEV (reference sequence). The CDR3 sequence is CASRPNSLAGGSTDTQYF. CDR3 DNA sequence: TGTGCCAGCAGACCTAACAGTCTAGCGGGGGGGAGCACAGATACGCAGTATTTT.

The J gene is TRBJ2-7, the V gene TRBV11-2; TRBD2 matches 8 bases. The CDR3 runs 14 residues. J lost 2 bases, V lost 5 bases, and 5 bases had no gene match. Germline V lookup: CDR1 SGHAT, CDR2 FQNNGV. CDR3 loop: CASSPMRGAYEQYF. DNA of the CDR3: TGTGCCAGCAGCCCCATGCGGGGGGCCTACGAGCAGTACTTC.

This chain connects TRBV7-2 to TRBJ1-5; TRBD1 matches 8 bases. The germline CDR1 and CDR2 sequences are SGHTA and FQGNSA. The CDR3 is 17 amino acids. After removal of 1 base from V and 0 bases from J, the junction contained 5 bases not matched to a gene. The CDR3, as DNA: TGTGCCAGCAGCTTAGTGGGGACAGGCCATAGCAATCAGCCCCAGCATTTT. Its protein is CASSLVGTGHSNQPQHF.

Only one count was recorded for this clone. This chain connects TRBV5-6 to TRBJ1-1; the match to TRBD1 covers 8 bases. The CDR3 loop spans 16 amino acids. J gave up 1 base and V 4 bases, and 9 bases lay outside the gene matches. Germline CDR1 reads SGHDT; CDR2 reads YYEEEE. The CDR3 protein is CASSMGQAVRNTEAFF. DNA of the CDR3: TGTGCCAGCAGCATGGGACAGGCGGTACGGAACACTGAAGCTTTCTTT.

The chain couples TRBV28 to TRBJ1-4; TRBD1 might be the D (6 bases). This CDR3 is 14 amino acids long. V was clipped by 6 bases and J by 10 bases, with 18 bases between them. Germline CDR1 MDHEN, CDR2 SYDVKM. In DNA form, the CDR3 reads TGTGCCAGCAGCCAAGCCGGGGACAACGGAAAACTGTTTTTT. This translates into CASSQAGDNGKLFF.

V and J are TRBV24-1 and TRBJ2-7; D unclear. This CDR3 is built from 13 residues. With 2 bases removed from V and 3 bases from J, the gap between germline ends came to 7 bases. From germline, CDR1 is KGHDR and CDR2 SFDVKD. DNA for the CDR3: TGTGCCACCAGTGATTCGACTGGCTACGAGCAGTACTTC. Amino acids: CATSDSTGYEQYF.

The V call is TRBV3-1 (or the pseudogene TRBV3-2), the J call TRBJ2-1; TRBD2 matches 7 bases. The germline CDR1 and CDR2 sequences are LGHDT and YNNKEL (reference sequence). The CDR3 consists of 13 residues. J gave up 9 bases and V 5 bases, and 7 bases lay outside the gene matches. This chain's CDR3 is CASSLVGGSEQFF. The CDR3 coding sequence is TGTGCCAGCAGCTTAGTGGGAGGGAGTGAGCAGTTCTTC.

The V and J genes are TRBV4-3 and TRBJ1-2; D remains unclear. CDR1 is LGHNA, CDR2 YSLEER, per germline. V was trimmed by 0 bases and J by 4 bases, leaving 12 bases between them. This CDR3 spans 15 amino acids. Here the CDR3 DNA reads TGCGCCAGCAGCCAAGATCCGGCAGGACTCTATGGCTACACCTTC. It translates to CASSQDPAGLYGYTF.

This chain joins TRBV21-1 and TRBJ1-1. TRBV21-1 is flagged as a pseudogene. This CDR3 region has 15 residues. The chain's CDR3 is CASSKRLGFFAEAFF. CDR3 coding DNA: TGTGCCAGCAGCAAAAGACTCGGTTTCTTTGCCGAAGCTTTCTTT.

V usage is TRBV2 and J usage is TRBJ1-5, with D possibly TRBD1 on 6 matching bases. There are 14 residues in the CDR3. Per the germline V gene, CDR1 is SNHLY and CDR2 is FYNNEI. V shed 3 bases and J shed 6 bases, with 12 bases lying between them. The CDR3 region is CASSDSGVIQPQHF. The CDR3 nucleotides are TGTGCCAGCAGTGATTCAGGGGTCATTCAGCCCCAGCATTTT.

This rearrangement joins TRBV28 to TRBJ1-6; 7 nucleotides line up with TRBD1. V was clipped by 5 bases and J by 4 bases; unmatched bases: 5. CDR3 length: 15 residues. Germline V lookup: CDR1 MDHEN, CDR2 SYDVKM. DNA for the CDR3: TGTGCCAGCAGTGGAACAGGGGCATATAATTCACCCCTCCACTTT. As protein: CASSGTGAYNSPLHF.

The V and J genes are TRBV2 and TRBJ1-2, with no clear D. Trimming removed 5 bases from V and 4 bases from J, with 11 bases in between. Germline CDR1 reads SNHLY; CDR2 reads FYNNEI. This CDR3 spans 13 amino acids. The chain's CDR3 is CASSQEEGYGYTF. The CDR3 DNA is TGTGCCAGCAGTCAAGAGGAGGGCTATGGCTACACCTTC.

A few counts support this clone. The rearrangement uses TRBV29-1 and TRBJ2-2, with D tentatively TRBD1 (6 bases). Germline V CDR1 and CDR2: SQVTM, ANQGSEA. The CDR3 totals 14 residues. Trimming took off 7 bases at V and 2 bases at J, with 14 bases between the two ends. The DNA for the CDR3 is TGCAGCGGGGGGCAGGGGTCCAACACCGGGGAGCTGTTTTTT. It codes for CSGGQGSNTGELFF.

This clone was picked up one time. The genes are TRBV9 and TRBJ1-4, with D perhaps TRBD1 (5 bases). Germline loops: CDR1 SGDLS, CDR2 YYNGEE. V was trimmed by 4 bases and J by 3 bases, leaving 13 bases between them. The CDR3 spans 15 residues. In DNA, the CDR3 is TGTGCCAGCAGCTACCAGGGCGGGGCTAATGAAAAACTGTTTTTT. It specifies CASSYQGGANEKLFF.

This chain uses TRBV15 with TRBJ1-2; D is perhaps TRBD1 (6 bases). Germline V gene data show CDR1 as LNHNV and CDR2 as YYDKDF (reference sequence). The ends were cut back, 0 bases at V and 9 bases at J, with 23 bases in the middle. CDR3 length: 17 amino acids. The CDR3 DNA reads TGTGCCACCAGCAGAGATTTAGGAGGTGGGCAGGGGAGCAGCTACACCTTC. Its translation: CATSRDLGGGQGSSYTF.